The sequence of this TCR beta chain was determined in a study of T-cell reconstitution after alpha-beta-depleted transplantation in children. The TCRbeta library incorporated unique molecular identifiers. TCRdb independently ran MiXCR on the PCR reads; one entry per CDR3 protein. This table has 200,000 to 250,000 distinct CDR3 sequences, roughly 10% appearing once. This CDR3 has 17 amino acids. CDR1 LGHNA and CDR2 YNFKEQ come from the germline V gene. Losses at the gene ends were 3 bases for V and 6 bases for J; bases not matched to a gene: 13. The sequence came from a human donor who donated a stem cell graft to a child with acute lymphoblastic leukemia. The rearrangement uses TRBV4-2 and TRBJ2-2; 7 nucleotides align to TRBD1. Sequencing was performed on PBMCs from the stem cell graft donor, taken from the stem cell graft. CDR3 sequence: CASSQGGQVGSSGELFF. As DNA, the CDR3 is TGTGCCAGCAGCCAGGGCGGACAGGTCGGTAGCTCCGGGGAGCTGTTTTTT.